These 27 T cell receptor beta chains were all obtained from the same sample, sequenced in a study of shared clonotypes between healthy human individuals. TCRdb keeps only in-frame clones here, not all; method: immunoSEQ multiplex PCR. Of 2 million to 2.5 million clones detected, under 97% appear once; the ten largest clones hold roughly 0.13%. Source material: naive CD4+ T cells sorted from blood. Subset reported: CD45RA+ positively selected. The receptors derive from a man in his late teens or twenties in good health.

The chain is built from TRBV18 and TRBJ2-1; D is unclear. The germline V gene has CDR1 KGHSH and CDR2 LQKENI. The CDR3 is made up of 13 amino acids. The V end lost 3 bases, the J end lost 8 bases, and 11 bases lay between the germline ends. The CDR3 region has the DNA TGTGCCAGCTCACCCCGTGCTCCCGATGAGCAGTTCTTC. Its translation: CASSPRAPDEQFF.

The J gene is TRBJ2-5, the V gene TRBV5-1; no clear D. The CDR3 is made up of 14 amino acids. CDR1 is SGHRS and CDR2 is YFSETQ in the germline V gene. Trimming removed 0 bases at V and 7 bases at J, with 13 bases between. CDR3 nucleotides: TGCGCCAGCAGCTTGGATTCTTTATTCGGGACCCAGTACTTC. Translation: CASSLDSLFGTQYF.

The V call is TRBV7-9, the J call TRBJ2-1; tentatively, D is TRBD2 (6 bases). This CDR3 comprises 14 residues. Between the trimmed V and J ends, which lost 2 bases and 8 bases, there was a span of 13 bases. CDR1 and CDR2 from the germline V gene are SEHNR and FQNEAQ (reference sequence). The CDR3 protein is CASSLIGTGDEQFF. The CDR3, as DNA: TGTGCCAGCAGCTTAATCGGGACTGGCGATGAGCAGTTCTTC. The complete variable domain, with remaining parts taken from reference TRBV7-9 and TRBJ2-1, reads DTGVSQNPRHKITKRGQNVTFRCDPISEHNRLYWYRQTLGQGPEFLTYFQNEAQLEKSRLLSDRFSAERPKGSFSTLEIQRTEQGDSAMYLCASSLIGTGDEQFFGPGTRLTVL.

The J gene is TRBJ2-7, the V gene TRBV5-1, with D perhaps matching TRBD2 (6 bases). This CDR3 is built from 15 residues. V was pared by 2 bases and J by 0 bases, with 12 bases between. Germline CDR1 is SGHRS and CDR2 is YFSETQ. CDR3 DNA sequence: TGCGCCAGCAGCTTCATGGGCGGGGACTCCTACGAGCAGTACTTC. Translation gives CASSFMGGDSYEQYF.

The chain has TRBV6-6 and TRBJ1-2; D call uncertain. This CDR3 spans 13 amino acids. Trimming shortened V by 2 bases and J by 1 base, and 5 bases separated the two germline ends. Per the germline V gene, CDR1 is MNHNY and CDR2 is SVGAGI (reference sequence). The CDR3 region is CASSYTSNYGYTF. The CDR3 DNA sequence: TGTGCCAGCAGTTACACAAGTAACTATGGCTACACCTTC.

The chain is built from TRBV5-1 and TRBJ2-7; 7 nucleotides line up with TRBD1. V was pared by 3 bases and J by 3 bases, with 9 bases of the junction left unmatched. Germline loops: CDR1 SGHRS, CDR2 YFSETQ. CDR3 length: 15 residues. The CDR3: CASSSWTGPLYEQYF. The CDR3 DNA sequence: TGCGCCAGCAGCTCATGGACAGGCCCCCTCTACGAGCAGTACTTC.

The chain joins TRBV9 to TRBJ1-2; the D gene is possibly TRBD1 (6 bases). Per the germline V gene, CDR1 is SGDLS and CDR2 is YYNGEE. Trimming left V 3 bases short and J 4 bases short, with 13 bases between. The CDR3 loop spans 14 amino acids. CDR3 DNA sequence: TGTGCCAGCAGCGGACATGGGGGGCTCTATGGCTACACCTTC. This sequence encodes CASSGHGGLYGYTF.

The rearrangement joins TRBV27 to TRBJ1-2, with 7 bases lining up with TRBD1. CDR1 and CDR2 (germline): MNHEY, SMNVEV (reference sequence). The CDR3 runs 15 residues. Unmatched junction bases numbered 9, after V lost 4 bases and J lost 4 bases. DNA of the CDR3: TGTGCCAGCAGTTCTACATCGGGACAGATCTATGGCTACACCTTC. Its protein product is CASSSTSGQIYGYTF.

This clone was counted a few times. Within the sample, other DNA sequences also encode this same CDR3. The chain employs TRBV27 and TRBJ1-2; 7 bases match TRBD1. V gave up 4 bases and J gave up 2 bases; unmatched junction bases: 1. This CDR3 comprises 13 residues. CDR1 MNHEY and CDR2 SMNVEV come from the germline V gene (reference sequence). In nucleotides, the CDR3 is TGTGCCAGCAGTTACAGGGGAAACTATGGCTACACCTTC. Protein product: CASSYRGNYGYTF.

This chain uses TRBV9 with TRBJ1-3; 7 bases fit TRBD1. CDR1 is SGDLS, CDR2 YYNGEE, per germline. V was clipped by 7 bases and J by 1 base; unmatched bases: 8. The CDR3 is made up of 15 amino acids. This chain's CDR3 is CASARDRTSGNTIYF. CDR3 bases: TGTGCCAGCGCGAGGGACAGAACTTCTGGAAACACCATATATTTT.

The chain carries TRBV28 and TRBJ1-2, with TRBD1 matching over 7 bases. J gave up 0 bases and V 4 bases, and 5 bases lay outside the gene matches. The CDR3 runs to 15 residues. Germline values: CDR1 MDHEN, CDR2 SYDVKM. The CDR3 nucleotides are TGTGCCAGCAGTTCACCCGGGACAGCTAACTATGGCTACACCTTC. Its translation: CASSSPGTANYGYTF.

This rearrangement joins TRBV5-4 to TRBJ1-1, with 8 bases matching TRBD1. The CDR3 length is 15 residues. Unmatched junction bases numbered 8, after V lost 4 bases and J lost 3 bases. CDR1 SGHNT and CDR2 YYREEE come from the germline V gene (reference sequence). The CDR3 coding sequence is TGTGCCAGCAGCGCGAAGACAGGGGTTGACACTGAAGCTTTCTTT. Translation gives CASSAKTGVDTEAFF.

The chain is built from TRBV10-3 and TRBJ2-2, with 9 bases aligning to TRBD2. V was clipped by 0 bases and J by 6 bases; unmatched bases: 8. Germline CDR1 reads ENHRY; CDR2 reads SYGVKD. This CDR3 spans 17 amino acids. This chain's CDR3 is CAISESAGGPTAGELFF. CDR3 sequence (DNA): TGTGCCATCAGTGAGTCTGCGGGGGGGCCTACCGCCGGGGAGCTGTTTTTT.

On this clone itself: Other DNA sequences in this specimen translate into the identical CDR3. The chain joins TRBV5-1 to TRBJ1-6, with D perhaps matching TRBD1 (6 bases). The CDR3 has 15 residues. The germline V gene has CDR1 SGHRS and CDR2 YFSETQ. Trimming removed 0 bases at V and 8 bases at J, with 12 bases between. CDR3 region: CASSLAGQRYSPLHF. CDR3 bases: TGCGCCAGCAGCTTGGCCGGACAGAGATATTCACCCCTCCACTTT.

The chain joins TRBV6-1 to TRBJ1-5; perhaps TRBD1 as D (5 bases). This CDR3 is built from 13 residues. Trimming removed 4 bases from V and 7 bases from J, with 11 bases in between. CDR1 is MNHNS and CDR2 is SASEGT in the germline V gene. CDR3 DNA: TGTGCCAGCAGTGTAGGAGGGGAGCAGCCCCAGCATTTT. Its translation: CASSVGGEQPQHF.

The chain carries TRBV5-1 and TRBJ2-1, with D uncertain. The V gene lost 0 bases and the J gene lost 2 bases, with 9 bases spanning the gap. Per germline, CDR1 SGHRS and CDR2 YFSETQ. CDR3 length: 15 amino acids. CDR3 in amino acids: CASSLASQAYNEQFF. For the CDR3, the DNA is TGCGCCAGCAGCTTGGCGTCACAAGCCTACAATGAGCAGTTCTTC.

In regard to this clone: This CDR3 is also generated by other DNA sequences in the sample. V gene TRBV28 combines with J gene TRBJ1-2, with 8 positions matching TRBD1. CDR3 length: 13 amino acids. Looked up from germline, CDR1 is MDHEN and CDR2 is SYDVKM. With 6 bases clipped from V and 4 bases from J, the junction kept 4 bases outside the gene matches. The DNA for the CDR3 is TGTGCCAGCAGCTTGGGACAGGTCTATGGCTACACCTTC. Protein: CASSLGQVYGYTF.

The chain uses TRBV20-1 and TRBJ1-2; D gene uncertain. The CDR3 length is 11 residues. Trimming pared 3 bases from V and 8 bases from J, leaving 10 bases between. Germline V lookup: CDR1 DFQATT, CDR2 SNEGSKA (reference sequence). The CDR3 protein is CSASSGVGYTF. The CDR3 DNA reads TGCAGTGCTAGTTCCGGGGTAGGCTACACCTTC.

The rearrangement links TRBV7-2 to TRBJ2-7, with D uncertain. From germline, CDR1 is SGHTA and CDR2 FQGNSA. The CDR3 spans 14 residues. V lost 2 bases to trimming and J lost 0 bases, with 8 bases between them. CDR3 region: CASSLNWRSYEQYF. CDR3 coding DNA: TGTGCCAGCAGCTTAAATTGGCGCTCCTACGAGCAGTACTTC.

V is TRBV30 and J is TRBJ2-5; 9 bases are shared with TRBD2. The CDR3 is made up of 14 amino acids. Germline V gene lookup returns CDR1 GTSNPN and CDR2 SVGIG (reference sequence). V gave up 4 bases and J gave up 5 bases; unmatched junction bases: 8. This CDR3 reads CAWISVAGGETQYF. The DNA for the CDR3 is TGTGCCTGGATCTCTGTGGCGGGAGGGGAGACCCAGTACTTC.

This clone was observed a single time. The chain joins TRBV27 to TRBJ2-3, with 7 positions matching TRBD2. The germline V gene has CDR1 MNHEY and CDR2 SMNVEV (reference sequence). The CDR3 is 18 residues long. Trimming at V came to 3 bases and at J to 3 bases, leaving 15 bases not matched to a gene. DNA of the CDR3: TGTGCCAGCAGTTTTTATGCTCCCGGGTGGGGGGGGACAGATACGCAGTATTTT. This gives the protein CASSFYAPGWGGTDTQYF.

The V gene is TRBV11-1, the J gene TRBJ2-1, with D perhaps TRBD2 (5 bases). Trimming took off 1 base at V and 10 bases at J, with 11 bases between the two ends. The germline V gene encodes CDR1 SGHAT and CDR2 FQDESV (reference sequence). CDR3 length equals 13 residues. This chain's CDR3 is CASSLGSGSEQFF. In nucleotides, the CDR3 is TGTGCCAGCAGCTTAGGTTCGGGATCGGAGCAGTTCTTC.

The chain uses TRBV5-4 and TRBJ1-1, with D possibly matching TRBD1 (6 bases). Germline assignment: CDR1 SGHNT and CDR2 YYREEE (reference sequence). V lost 4 bases to trimming and J lost 4 bases, with 20 bases between them. There are 16 residues in the CDR3. CDR3 residues: CASSTGLGGSGTEAFF. CDR3 sequence (DNA): TGTGCCAGCAGCACCGGGCTCGGGGGCTCGGGCACTGAAGCTTTCTTT.

The chain links TRBV7-9 to TRBJ2-2; 9 nucleotides match TRBD2. The V segment lost 3 bases and the J segment 2 bases; nucleotides outside the gene matches: 1. Germline V lookup: CDR1 SEHNR, CDR2 FQNEAQ (reference sequence). The length of the CDR3 is 15 residues. The CDR3 here is CASSFGTSNTGELFF. The DNA of the CDR3 is TGTGCCAGCAGCTTTGGGACTAGCAACACCGGGGAGCTGTTTTTT.

The chain uses TRBV10-3 and TRBJ1-1; maybe TRBD1 (6 bases). The CDR3 has 14 residues. CDR1 ENHRY and CDR2 SYGVKD come from the germline V gene. V was pared by 2 bases and J by 4 bases, with 11 bases between. CDR3 nucleotides: TGTGCCATCAGTGAGCAGGGGATTTCCACTGAAGCTTTCTTT. Encoded protein: CAISEQGISTEAFF.

This sequence joins TRBV5-1 and TRBJ1-2; 9 nucleotides line up with TRBD1. The CDR3 runs 14 residues. Germline-derived CDR1 and CDR2 are SGHRS and YFSETQ. V lost 7 bases, J lost 2 bases, and 6 bases stayed unmatched. Written as DNA, the CDR3 is TGCGCCAGCGGCGGTGGACAGGGGAACTATGGCTACACCTTC. The encoded protein is CASGGGQGNYGYTF.

The J gene is TRBJ2-5, the V gene TRBV6-1; 8 bases map to TRBD2. The CDR3 consists of 13 residues. Trimming removed 5 bases from V and 5 bases from J; junction bases left unmatched: 4. Germline V gene data show CDR1 as MNHNS and CDR2 as SASEGT. The CDR3 sequence is CASSRGGWETQYF. As DNA, the CDR3 is TGTGCCAGCAGTCGGGGGGGCTGGGAGACCCAGTACTTC.